These 8 T cell receptor beta chains share one sample of origin, sequenced in a study of CD8+ T cells in alopecia areata. The sample's treatment: oral pan-JAK inhibitor, 5-10 mg twice daily. The authors extracted RNA and reverse transcribed it into cDNA as the sequencing template. Assay used: immunoSEQ multiplex PCR; TCRdb lists only in-frame clones, some missing. The data contain a few hundred thousand clones, 30% to 40% of them singletons. This sample comprised CD4+ T cells sorted from blood, obtained around week 31, from a patient treated with tofacitinib. The source of these receptors is a human donor with alopecia areata.

This clone has only a few counts. The CDR3 nucleotides are TGTGCCAGCAGTCCCGTAGTTGGGCGAACGACAGGGCCCCAAGGCTACACCTTC. It translates to CASSPVVGRTTGPQGYTF. The V gene is TRBV9, the J gene TRBJ1-2; TRBD1 agrees at 7 bases. Unmatched junction bases numbered 24, after V lost 5 bases and J lost 8 bases. This CDR3 is built from 18 residues. Germline V gene lookup returns CDR1 SGDLS and CDR2 YYNGEE. The whole variable domain, filled in from reference TRBV9 and TRBJ1-2, reads DSGVTQTPKHLITATGQRVTLRCSPRSGDLSVYWYQQSLDQGLQFLIQYYNGEERAKGNILERFSAQQFPDLHSELNLSSLELGDSALYFCASSPVVGRTTGPQGYTFGSGTRLTVV.

The gene calls are TRBV6-6 and TRBJ1-2, with TRBD1 matching 10 bases. Germline-derived CDR1 and CDR2 are MNHNY and SVGAGI (reference sequence). The length of the CDR3 is 16 residues. J lost 9 bases, V lost 5 bases, and 15 bases had no gene match. CDR3 in amino acids: CASSPPGTGAFFSYTF. CDR3 DNA: TGTGCCAGCAGTCCCCCCGGGACAGGGGCCTTTTTTAGCTACACCTTC.

The V gene is TRBV5-4, the J gene TRBJ2-3; TRBD2 is a possible D gene (7 bases). Trimming took off 2 bases at V and 6 bases at J, with 16 bases between the two ends. CDR3 length: 15 amino acids. The germline CDR1 and CDR2 sequences are SGHNT and YYREEE (reference sequence). DNA for the CDR3: TGTGCCAGCAGCTTTGGGCGGGGGCTCGGTGATACGCAGTATTTT. It yields the protein CASSFGRGLGDTQYF. Full variable domain (missing parts from reference TRBV5-4 and TRBJ2-3): ETGVTQSPTHLIKTRGQQVTLRCSSQSGHNTVSWYQQALGQGPQFIFQYYREEENGRGNFPPRFSGLQFPNYSSELNVNALELDDSALYLCASSFGRGLGDTQYFGPGTRLTVL.

This clone rates as medium-sized. The CDR3 sequence: CSVEDNPTHEQYF. As DNA, the CDR3 is TGCAGCGTTGAAGATAACCCGACCCACGAGCAGTACTTC. This chain uses TRBV29-1 with TRBJ2-7; D gene uncertain. The V gene lost 0 bases and the J gene lost 5 bases, with 11 bases spanning the gap. In germline, CDR1 is SQVTM, CDR2 ANQGSEA. The CDR3 contains 13 residues.

There are a few counts of this clone. The chain carries TRBV11-2 and TRBJ2-1; D perhaps matches TRBD2 (5 bases). The CDR3 length is 16 residues. V was cut by 0 bases and J by 2 bases, with 11 bases left in between. Per germline, CDR1 SGHAT and CDR2 FQNNGV. The CDR3 sequence: CASSLEMLAPYNEQFF. CDR3 sequence (DNA): TGTGCCAGCAGCTTAGAAATGCTAGCACCCTACAATGAGCAGTTCTTC.

The sample holds a few counts of this clone. The J gene is TRBJ1-5, the V gene TRBV27; D is possibly TRBD1 (6 bases). This CDR3 spans 16 amino acids. V lost 4 bases and J lost 3, with 16 bases in between. CDR1 MNHEY and CDR2 SMNVEV come from the germline V gene (reference sequence). The chain's CDR3 is CASSYRVSGPNQPQHF. Written as DNA, the CDR3 is TGTGCCAGCAGTTACAGGGTTTCGGGGCCCAATCAGCCCCAGCATTTT.

V usage is TRBV4-1 and J usage is TRBJ2-1; a possible D gene is TRBD2 (6 bases). V was cut by 1 base and J by 6 bases, with 16 bases left in between. The CDR3 is made up of 16 amino acids. Looked up from germline, CDR1 is MGHRA and CDR2 is YSYEKL. The CDR3 bases are TGCGCCAGCAGCCAAGCCCCGCGGGATAGGAGCAATGAGCAGTTCTTC. Translating gives CASSQAPRDRSNEQFF.

The chain combines TRBV9 with TRBJ2-7, with D possibly being TRBD2 (5 bases). Trimming left V 0 bases short and J 4 bases short, with 17 bases between. Looked up from germline, CDR1 is SGDLS and CDR2 is YYNGEE. The CDR3 contains 16 residues. The CDR3: CASSVGSSARFYEQYF. CDR3 sequence (DNA): TGTGCCAGCAGCGTAGGGAGTAGCGCTAGGTTTTACGAGCAGTACTTC.